These T cell receptor beta chains were read from a single sample in a study of T cell changes during pregnancy in multiple sclerosis. Produced via immunoSEQ multiplex PCR; TCRdb's table is partial and in-frame only. This sample has about 79,000 clones, with roughly 95% found just once. Sequencing used peripheral blood, obtained in the second trimester of pregnancy. Source of these receptors: a female donor in good health, enrolled as a control in a pregnancy study. Each CDR3 is given with its conserved first and last residue. D genes are given only for firm matches.

D gene: TRBD2
V gene: TRBV5-1
J gene: TRBJ2-7
CDR3 DNA: TGCGCCAGCACCTTGGGACTAGCGGAGAGCTACGAGCAGTACTTC
CDR3 protein: CASTLGLAESYEQYF

D gene: TRBD1
V gene: TRBV6-5
J gene: TRBJ1-1
CDR3 DNA: TGTGCCAGCAAGCAACGCGGCAGGGGGCATACTGAAGCTTTCTTT
CDR3 protein: CASKQRGRGHTEAFF

D gene: TRBD1
V gene: TRBV5-1
J gene: TRBJ1-2
CDR3 DNA: TGCGCCAGCAGCCAAGATGGACAGGGCCGCTATGGCTACACCTTC
CDR3 protein: CASSQDGQGRYGYTF

D gene: .
V gene: TRBV7-9
J gene: TRBJ2-1
CDR3 DNA: TGTGCCAGCAGCTTAGTTCAGGATGTACACAATGAGCAGTTCTTC
CDR3 protein: CASSLVQDVHNEQFF

D gene: TRBD2
V gene: TRBV7-8
J gene: TRBJ2-3
CDR3 DNA: TGTGCCAGCAGCCCTGGACTAGCGGCGCATCGCACAGATACGCAGTATTTT
CDR3 protein: CASSPGLAAHRTDTQYF

D gene: .
V gene: TRBV4-3
J gene: TRBJ1-4
CDR3 DNA: TGCGCCAGCAGCCTTAACGGCGGGGGGACGCTGTTTTTT
CDR3 protein: CASSLNGGGTLFF

D gene: TRBD1
V gene: TRBV30
J gene: TRBJ2-6
CDR3 DNA: TGTGCCTTGGACAGGGCTGGGGCCAACGTCCTGACTTTC
CDR3 protein: CALDRAGANVLTF

D gene: .
V gene: TRBV5-1
J gene: TRBJ2-3
CDR3 DNA: TGCGCCAGCAGAGGGGAAGATACGCAGTATTTT
CDR3 protein: CASRGEDTQYF

D gene: .
V gene: TRBV5-1
J gene: TRBJ2-2
CDR3 DNA: TGCGCCAGCAGCTTGCGGGGTTTTGACACCGGGGAGCTGTTTTTT
CDR3 protein: CASSLRGFDTGELFF

D gene: .
V gene: TRBV4-2
J gene: TRBJ2-7
CDR3 DNA: TGTGCCAGCAGCCAAGAATCGGGTACACTGACCTACGGGCAGTACTTC
CDR3 protein: CASSQESGTLTYGQYF

D gene: .
V gene: TRBV4-2
J gene: TRBJ1-5
CDR3 DNA: TGTGCCAGCAGCCAAGATACGTCTGAGGGAAATCAGCCCCAGCATTTT
CDR3 protein: CASSQDTSEGNQPQHF